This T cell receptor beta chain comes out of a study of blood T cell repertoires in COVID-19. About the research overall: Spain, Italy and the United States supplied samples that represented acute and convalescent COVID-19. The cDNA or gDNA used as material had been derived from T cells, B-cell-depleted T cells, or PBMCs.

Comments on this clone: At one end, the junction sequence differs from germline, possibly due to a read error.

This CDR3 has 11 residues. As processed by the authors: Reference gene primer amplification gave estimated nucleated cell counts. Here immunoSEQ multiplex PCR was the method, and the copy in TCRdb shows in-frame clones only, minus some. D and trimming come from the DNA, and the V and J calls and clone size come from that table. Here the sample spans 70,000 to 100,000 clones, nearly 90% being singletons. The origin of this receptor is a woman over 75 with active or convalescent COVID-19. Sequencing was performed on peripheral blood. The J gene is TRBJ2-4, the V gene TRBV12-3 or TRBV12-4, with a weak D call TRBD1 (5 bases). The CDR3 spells CASSRWGEAHF. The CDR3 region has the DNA TGTGCCAGCAGTAGATGGGGCGAGGCGCACTTC.